Below, 30 T cell receptor beta chains from the same sample are listed, as sequenced in a study of blood T cell repertoires in COVID-19. TCRdb keeps only in-frame clones here, not all; method: immunoSEQ multiplex PCR. The data show about 220,000 clones, around 90% seen once. Input material: PBMCs or T cells enriched from blood (not recorded which). The receptors derive from a woman in her forties or fifties with acute COVID-19.

The V and J genes are TRBV7-3 and TRBJ1-6; D unclear. V was pared by 4 bases and J by 8 bases, with 9 bases between. CDR1 is SGHTA and CDR2 is FQGTGA in the germline V gene. The CDR3 runs to 13 residues. This CDR3 reads CASSSAAYSPLHF. CDR3 nucleotide sequence: TGTGCCAGCAGCTCGGCGGCTTATTCACCCCTCCACTTT.

V is TRBV27 and J is TRBJ1-2; no clear D. This CDR3 has 14 residues. Trimming stripped 1 base from V and 2 bases from J, with 8 bases between. Germline CDR1 reads MNHEY; CDR2 reads SMNVEV (reference sequence). The DNA for the CDR3 is TGTGCCAGCAGTTTATGGGCAGGCAACTATGGCTACACCTTC. It translates to CASSLWAGNYGYTF.

V usage is TRBV3-1 (or the pseudogene TRBV3-2) and J usage is TRBJ2-1, with 14 bases aligning to TRBD2. In germline, CDR1 is LGHDT, CDR2 YNNKEL (reference sequence). The V gene end was trimmed by 6 bases and the J gene end by 4 bases; junction bases not matched to a gene: 2. The CDR3 length is 15 residues. The CDR3, as DNA: TGTGCCAGCAGGCGACTAGCGGGAGGGTACAATGAGCAGTTCTTC. Residues: CASRRLAGGYNEQFF.

The rearrangement links TRBV27 to TRBJ1-5, with TRBD1 as a possible D gene (5 bases). The CDR3 contains 14 residues. V was cut by 2 bases and J by 5 bases, with 10 bases left in between. Looked up from germline, CDR1 is MNHEY and CDR2 is SMNVEV (reference sequence). DNA for the CDR3: TGTGCCAGCAGTTTACGGTTAGGGGATCAGCCCCAGCATTTT. This encodes CASSLRLGDQPQHF.

This clone has a handful of counts. The V gene is TRBV28, the J gene TRBJ2-7, with 7 bases fitting TRBD1. The germline V gene has CDR1 MDHEN and CDR2 SYDVKM. The CDR3 runs to 13 residues. V lost 4 bases, J lost 8 bases, and 8 bases stayed unmatched. CDR3 nucleotides: TGTGCCAGCAGTTGGACAGGTGGGGGTAAGCAGTACTTC. Its protein is CASSWTGGGKQYF.

The chain combines TRBV19 with TRBJ1-5; D ambiguous. The CDR3 sequence is 14 residues long. Per germline, CDR1 LNHDA and CDR2 SQIVND (reference sequence). V dropped 3 bases and J dropped 3 bases, with 9 bases sitting between them. The CDR3 sequence is CASSILGNNQPQHF. As DNA, the CDR3 is TGTGCCAGTAGTATTCTCGGGAACAATCAGCCCCAGCATTTT. Using reference TRBV19 and TRBJ1-5 for the parts outside the CDR3, the full variable domain is DGGITQSPKYLFRKEGQNVTLSCEQNLNHDAMYWYRQDPGQGLRLIYYSQIVNDFQKGDIAEGYSVSREKKESFPLTVTSAQKNPTAFYLCASSILGNNQPQHFGDGTRLSIL.

This sequence joins TRBV28 and TRBJ1-5, with D tentatively TRBD1 (6 bases). V gave up 6 bases and J gave up 0 bases, with 21 bases separating them. The CDR3 has 18 amino acids. From germline, CDR1 is MDHEN and CDR2 SYDVKM. CDR3: CASSRKGRTVYSNQPQHF. CDR3 coding DNA: TGTGCCAGCAGCCGAAAGGGCAGGACAGTTTATAGCAATCAGCCCCAGCATTTT.

In DNA form, the CDR3 reads TGTGCCAGCAGCTTAGGACCCTACAAGGGAGGCGGTCAAAGGGAGACCCAGTACTTC. Amino acids: CASSLGPYKGGGQRETQYF. The chain has TRBV7-8 and TRBJ2-5, with D maybe TRBD2 (6 bases). V gave up 1 base and J gave up 5 bases, with 26 bases separating them. The CDR3 is 19 amino acids. Germline V lookup: CDR1 SGHVS, CDR2 FQNEAQ.

This rearrangement joins TRBV28 to TRBJ1-3; D uncertain. The germline CDR1 and CDR2 sequences are MDHEN and SYDVKM. The CDR3 runs to 16 residues. Trimming left V 1 base short and J 0 bases short, with 10 bases between. CDR3 sequence (DNA): TGTGCCAGCAGTTTATTTGTAATGAGCTCTGGAAACACCATATATTTT. It translates to CASSLFVMSSGNTIYF.

This chain joins TRBV19 and TRBJ2-1; TRBD1 might be the D (6 bases). Trimming removed 5 bases from V and 7 bases from J, with 6 bases in between. This CDR3 region has 11 residues. Per the germline V gene, CDR1 is LNHDA and CDR2 is SQIVND (reference sequence). CDR3 nucleotide sequence: TGTGCCAGTAGTGACAGGAATGAGCAGTTCTTC. Its protein product is CASSDRNEQFF.

The V and J genes are TRBV18 and TRBJ2-2, with D perhaps matching TRBD2 (6 bases). Germline V gives CDR1 KGHSH, CDR2 LQKENI. The CDR3 contains 17 residues. Trimming took off 0 bases at V and 2 bases at J, with 13 bases between the two ends. CDR3 protein: CASSPPSLAHNTGELFF. CDR3 nucleotides: TGTGCCAGCTCACCACCGTCGCTAGCGCACAACACCGGGGAGCTGTTTTTT.

The chain uses TRBV27 and TRBJ2-7; 9 nucleotides align to TRBD2. There are 15 residues in the CDR3. Trimming took 2 bases from V and 2 from J; bases not matched to a gene: 4. Germline CDR1 reads MNHEY; CDR2 reads SMNVEV (reference sequence). The CDR3 bases are TGTGCCAGCAGTTTAGGGGCGGGAGGGACCTACGAGCAGTACTTC. It translates to CASSLGAGGTYEQYF.

This clone was counted only a few times. The CDR3 DNA sequence: TGTGCCAGCAGCTTTGGGCGGGAGCTCTACGAGCAGTACTTC. Protein: CASSFGRELYEQYF. This rearrangement joins TRBV7-8 to TRBJ2-7; 7 nucleotides line up with TRBD2. The germline gives CDR1 SGHVS, CDR2 FQNEAQ. V shed 3 bases, J shed 3 bases, and the junction held 5 bases outside the gene matches. The CDR3 sequence is 14 residues long.

The chain combines TRBV11-3 with TRBJ2-7, with 7 nucleotides matching TRBD1. V shed 5 bases, J shed 5 bases, and the junction held 6 bases outside the gene matches. The V gene's germline CDR1 is SGHNT and CDR2 YENEEA. The CDR3 extends over 13 amino acids. The CDR3 DNA reads as TGTGCCAGCAGCGCGATAACAGGGGACGAGCAGTACTTC. It encodes CASSAITGDEQYF.

The chain recombines TRBV7-3 with TRBJ2-3; 7 bases are shared with TRBD1. The CDR3 length is 14 residues. Unmatched junction bases numbered 4, after V lost 4 bases and J lost 3 bases. Germline V CDR1 and CDR2: SGHTA, FQGTGA. The CDR3 is CASSYRQGTDTQYF. The CDR3, as DNA: TGTGCCAGCAGCTACCGACAGGGAACAGATACGCAGTATTTT.

This clone was observed a single time. J is TRBJ1-3 and V is TRBV6-5; 7 bases align to TRBD1. V was clipped by 2 bases and J by 4 bases; unmatched bases: 5. There are 15 residues in the CDR3. Per the germline V gene, CDR1 is MNHEY and CDR2 is SVGAGI. DNA for the CDR3: TGTGCCAGCAGTTACAACAGGGGAGTGGGAAACACCATATATTTT. Amino acid sequence: CASSYNRGVGNTIYF.

This clone came up a few times. The chain joins TRBV9 to TRBJ2-5, with 7 bases matching TRBD1. This CDR3 is 15 amino acids long. The junction had 8 bases not matched to a gene; V was cut back by 4 bases and J by 2 bases. Germline V CDR1 and CDR2: SGDLS, YYNGEE. The CDR3 is CASSPNQGVQETQYF. As DNA, the CDR3 is TGTGCCAGCAGCCCCAACCAGGGGGTACAAGAGACCCAGTACTTC.

V and J are TRBV12-3 or TRBV12-4 and TRBJ2-7, with D possibly matching TRBD2 (6 bases). The CDR3 sequence is 12 residues long. V was pared by 4 bases and J by 4 bases, with 8 bases between. The CDR3 region is CASSYGGYEQYF. CDR3 DNA sequence: TGTGCCAGCAGTTATGGGGGGTACGAGCAGTACTTC.

The V call is TRBV6-1, the J call TRBJ1-1; the D gene is possibly TRBD1 (6 bases). V lost 0 bases and J 5 bases, leaving 13 bases between the germline ends. Germline V gene sequence: CDR1 MNHNS, CDR2 SASEGT. The CDR3 length is 15 residues. CDR3 sequence reads: CASSEARVRGTEAFF. CDR3 DNA sequence: TGTGCCAGCAGTGAAGCCAGGGTGAGGGGGACTGAAGCTTTCTTT.

The chain has TRBV5-4 and TRBJ2-3; D possibly corresponds to TRBD2 (6 bases). Germline CDR1 and CDR2: SGHNT and YYREEE (reference sequence). This CDR3 is 13 amino acids long. Trimming removed 4 bases from V and 10 bases from J, with 16 bases in between. For the CDR3, the DNA is TGTGCCAGCAGCCGAGGGGCGGGGTCGGCGCAGTATTTT. Its protein product is CASSRGAGSAQYF.

The chain combines TRBV6-5 with TRBJ1-1; tentatively, D is TRBD1 (5 bases). V lost 6 bases to trimming and J lost 1 base, with 15 bases between them. Germline-derived CDR1 and CDR2 are MNHEY and SVGAGI. This CDR3 is built from 15 residues. CDR3 sequence reads: CASSPFQGANTEAFF. CDR3 coding DNA: TGTGCCAGCAGCCCCTTTCAGGGTGCGAACACTGAAGCTTTCTTT.

The V gene is TRBV27, the J gene TRBJ2-7; maybe TRBD2 (6 bases). Germline CDR1 reads MNHEY; CDR2 reads SMNVEV (reference sequence). The germline V and J ends were trimmed by 0 bases and 3 bases, with 12 bases remaining between them. The CDR3 length is 15 residues. The CDR3 nucleotides read TGTGCCAGCAGTTTATCCGGGAGAATTTTCTACGAGCAGTACTTC. Its translation: CASSLSGRIFYEQYF.

This chain uses TRBV6-2 or TRBV6-3 with TRBJ2-1; 9 positions match TRBD2. The ends lost 6 bases at V and 0 bases at J; junction bases unmatched: 3. The germline V gene has CDR1 MNHEY and CDR2 SVGEGT. The CDR3 runs 15 residues. In DNA, the CDR3 is TGTGCCAGCAGCACACTAGCGGGCTCCTACAATGAGCAGTTCTTC. Translated: CASSTLAGSYNEQFF.

The chain joins TRBV27 to TRBJ2-7; D may be TRBD1 (7 bases). The germline gives CDR1 MNHEY, CDR2 SMNVEV (reference sequence). The ends were cut back, 3 bases at V and 5 bases at J, with 20 bases in the middle. The CDR3 has 16 amino acids. CDR3 DNA sequence: TGTGCCAGCAGTTTGGGCAGGGGGACTTCAAAACACGAGCAGTACTTC. It translates to CASSLGRGTSKHEQYF.

The V and J genes are TRBV6-5 and TRBJ2-2; 9 positions match TRBD2. V was clipped by 3 bases and J by 4 bases; unmatched bases: 3. Germline V gene data show CDR1 as MNHEY and CDR2 as SVGAGI. The CDR3 has 15 residues. The CDR3 loop reads CASSYSGSSTGELFF. The CDR3 bases are TGTGCCAGCAGTTATAGCGGGAGTAGCACCGGGGAGCTGTTTTTT.

This clone was recorded a few times. The V call is TRBV2, the J call TRBJ1-3; 7 bases are shared with TRBD1. CDR1 and CDR2 from the germline V gene are SNHLY and FYNNEI. This CDR3 region has 13 residues. The V segment lost 9 bases and the J segment 7 bases; nucleotides outside the gene matches: 9. The CDR3 here is CASVTGTSNTIYF. The CDR3 region has the DNA TGTGCCAGTGTGACAGGGACATCGAACACCATATATTTT.

The chain employs TRBV3-1 (or the pseudogene TRBV3-2) and TRBJ1-1; unclear D gene. CDR3 length: 13 amino acids. Germline V gene data show CDR1 as LGHDT and CDR2 as YNNKEL (reference sequence). The germline V and J ends were trimmed by 0 bases and 4 bases, with 6 bases remaining between them. Written as DNA, the CDR3 is TGTGCCAGCAGCCAAGATGCGAGCACTGAAGCTTTCTTT. Translation: CASSQDASTEAFF.

The chain is built from TRBV7-2 and TRBJ1-3; 7 bases are a match to TRBD1. In germline, CDR1 is SGHTA, CDR2 FQGNSA. Trimming at V came to 1 base and at J to 5 bases, leaving 8 bases not matched to a gene. CDR3 size: 16 residues. CDR3: CASSLEISRGRNTIYF. The CDR3 DNA reads TGTGCCAGCAGCTTAGAAATATCCAGGGGGAGAAACACCATATATTTT.

This sequence joins TRBV29-1 and TRBJ1-1; TRBD1 might be the D (6 bases). V gave up 2 bases and J gave up 3 bases, with 7 bases separating them. CDR3 length: 12 amino acids. Germline V gene sequence: CDR1 SQVTM, CDR2 ANQGSEA. In nucleotides, the CDR3 is TGCAGCGTTGAATCAGGGGACACTGAAGCTTTCTTT. It codes for CSVESGDTEAFF.

The rearrangement uses TRBV6-5 and TRBJ2-7; 9 bases are a match to TRBD2. This CDR3 contains 16 residues. Losses at the gene ends were 0 bases for V and 2 bases for J; bases not matched to a gene: 5. Germline CDR1 reads MNHEY; CDR2 reads SVGAGI. The CDR3 loop is CASSYSRSGRTYEQYF. The CDR3 region has the DNA TGTGCCAGCAGTTACTCGAGAAGCGGGAGGACCTACGAGCAGTACTTC.